These 16 T cell receptor beta chains were sequenced from one sample in a study of shared clonotypes between healthy human individuals (dated by TCRdb to 2020 to 2021). Receptors were amplified or captured by the immunoSEQ multiplex PCR assay. Entries here come from immuneACCESS through TCRdb and include only in-frame sequences with V and J called. Some clones fail to appear in such tables; in the studies checked, an unresolved V gene covers under half of the shortfall, and the cause of the remainder is unknown. Recorded for this sample are some 2 million clones; less than 95% of them occurred a single time. The ten most abundant clones make up 0.95% to 1.5% of the sample. CD8 naive samples consisted of CD45RO-negative cells that were positively selected for CCR7, yielding a CD45RA+CCR7+ population without TemRA cells. Source material: naive CD8+ T cells sorted from blood. Per the publication, the cell subset or site label means: CD45RA+CCR7+. The receptors derive from a young man in good health.

The V call is TRBV29-1, the J call TRBJ2-1, with D perhaps matching TRBD1 (5 bases). This CDR3 comprises 16 residues. Trimming removed 4 bases at V and 2 bases at J, with 18 bases between. Germline V CDR1 and CDR2: SQVTM, ANQGSEA. CDR3 coding DNA: TGCAGCGTTGCAATCCCCAGGGTAGGTGCCTACAATGAGCAGTTCTTC. Translation: CSVAIPRVGAYNEQFF.

The rearrangement uses TRBV18 and TRBJ2-5; D is ambiguous. The CDR3 is made up of 14 amino acids. With 6 bases removed from V and 3 bases from J, the gap between germline ends came to 14 bases. Germline lookup yields CDR1 KGHSH and CDR2 LQKENI. The CDR3 loop reads CASSSWQAKETQYF. The DNA of the CDR3 is TGTGCCAGCTCTTCCTGGCAGGCCAAAGAGACCCAGTACTTC.

The rearrangement joins TRBV7-9 to TRBJ1-1; no reliable D call. V was clipped by 10 bases and J by 7 bases, with 16 bases between them. This CDR3 is built from 12 residues. Germline V lookup: CDR1 SEHNR, CDR2 FQNEAQ (reference sequence). The chain's CDR3 is CATFGLGLEAFF. The CDR3 DNA sequence: TGTGCCACCTTCGGGTTAGGGCTTGAAGCTTTCTTT.

The rearrangement links TRBV30 to TRBJ1-1; D remains ambiguous. This CDR3 is 14 amino acids long. Germline assignment: CDR1 GTSNPN and CDR2 SVGIG (reference sequence). V was cut by 0 bases and J by 5 bases, with 13 bases left in between. CDR3 sequence reads: CAWSVYPRTTEAFF. CDR3 DNA: TGTGCCTGGAGTGTATATCCCAGAACGACTGAAGCTTTCTTT.

Concerning this clone: This clone may be a read error of a much larger clone one base away. The same CDR3 can be traced to other DNA sequences in this sample. The rearrangement links TRBV5-1 to TRBJ2-7; 8 positions agree with TRBD1. Germline V gene lookup returns CDR1 SGHRS and CDR2 YFSETQ. The CDR3 contains 13 residues. The V and J ends lost 1 base and 4 bases, in that order; junction bases with no gene match: 1. The CDR3 coding sequence is TGCGCCAGCAGCTTGCGACAGGGGTACGAGCAGTACTTC. Amino acids: CASSLRQGYEQYF.

V is TRBV6-1 and J is TRBJ2-7; perhaps TRBD1 as D (6 bases). The CDR3 spans 15 residues. CDR1 is MNHNS and CDR2 is SASEGT in the germline V gene. The germline V and J ends were trimmed by 1 base and 4 bases, with 14 bases remaining between them. CDR3 in amino acids: CASSEGTASGYEQYF. In nucleotides, the CDR3 is TGTGCCAGCAGTGAAGGGACAGCCTCAGGATACGAGCAGTACTTC.

The V gene is TRBV5-1, the J gene TRBJ2-7; maybe TRBD1 (6 bases). This CDR3 contains 15 residues. V was shortened by 2 bases and J by 2 bases, with 14 bases between the two germline ends. Germline CDR1 reads SGHRS; CDR2 reads YFSETQ. The chain's CDR3 is CASSFATGETYEQYF. CDR3 bases: TGCGCCAGCAGCTTCGCGACAGGAGAAACCTACGAGCAGTACTTC.

The chain's CDR3 is CASSETSLTSGTYEQYF. CDR3 nucleotide sequence: TGTGCCAGCAGTGAAACGAGCCTGACTAGCGGGACTTACGAGCAGTACTTC. J is TRBJ2-7 and V is TRBV25-1; TRBD2 matches 11 bases. The CDR3 consists of 17 residues. V was pared by 2 bases and J by 4 bases, with 10 bases of the junction left unmatched. Germline CDR1 and CDR2: MGHDK and SYGVNS.

The chain has TRBV7-6 and TRBJ2-3; D is unclear. This CDR3 contains 17 residues. Germline assignment: CDR1 SGHVS and CDR2 FNYEAQ. Trimming stripped 2 bases from V and 1 base from J, with 16 bases between. The CDR3 bases are TGTGCCAGCAGCTTAACCGGGTTGGAGTGGGGCACAGATACGCAGTATTTT. Translating it yields CASSLTGLEWGTDTQYF.

The chain recombines TRBV6-5 with TRBJ1-1, with 8 bases matching TRBD1. The CDR3 is 13 amino acids. The V and J ends lost 4 bases and 7 bases, in that order; junction bases with no gene match: 5. Germline lookup yields CDR1 MNHEY and CDR2 SVGAGI. CDR3 sequence: CASSFTGQGEAFF. CDR3 coding DNA: TGTGCCAGCAGTTTCACCGGACAGGGTGAAGCTTTCTTT.

This rearrangement joins TRBV9 to TRBJ1-1; TRBD1 agrees at 8 bases. V lost 4 bases, J lost 3 bases, and 11 bases stayed unmatched. The germline V gene encodes CDR1 SGDLS and CDR2 YYNGEE. The CDR3 sequence is 16 residues long. CDR3 nucleotide sequence: TGTGCCAGCAGCCTCGCCGGGACAGGTTACTACACTGAAGCTTTCTTT. It encodes CASSLAGTGYYTEAFF.

The genes are TRBV7-6 and TRBJ2-7; 16 positions agree with TRBD2. V gave up 5 bases and J gave up 5 bases; unmatched junction bases: 3. CDR3 length: 15 amino acids. Germline-derived CDR1 and CDR2 are SGHVS and FNYEAQ. The CDR3 bases are TGTGCCAGCAGCCGAGGGACTAGCGGGGGGGACGAGCAGTACTTC. This gives the protein CASSRGTSGGDEQYF.

This chain connects TRBV9 to TRBJ2-7; TRBD2 aligns across 7 bases. Germline V gene sequence: CDR1 SGDLS, CDR2 YYNGEE. Unmatched junction bases numbered 10, after V lost 4 bases and J lost 3 bases. The CDR3 length is 15 residues. The DNA for the CDR3 is TGTGCCAGCAGCCGGTCCGGGACTAACTTCTACGAGCAGTACTTC. It specifies CASSRSGTNFYEQYF.

The rearrangement joins TRBV13 to TRBJ2-7; tentative D call: TRBD2 (5 bases). There are 13 residues in the CDR3. V lost 5 bases and J 5 bases, leaving 13 bases between the germline ends. Germline lookup yields CDR1 PRHDT and CDR2 FYEKMQ (reference sequence). The CDR3 here is CASSIGLHHEQYF. CDR3 DNA: TGTGCCAGCAGCATCGGACTCCACCACGAGCAGTACTTC.

V usage is TRBV9 and J usage is TRBJ2-1, with unresolved D. This CDR3 region has 15 residues. Germline V gene sequence: CDR1 SGDLS, CDR2 YYNGEE. Trimming took off 0 bases at V and 2 bases at J, with 9 bases between the two ends. CDR3 sequence (DNA): TGTGCCAGCAGCGTAGAGTCGATGCCCTACAATGAGCAGTTCTTC. This sequence encodes CASSVESMPYNEQFF. Full variable domain (remainder filled in from reference TRBV9 and TRBJ2-1): DSGVTQTPKHLITATGQRVTLRCSPRSGDLSVYWYQQSLDQGLQFLIQYYNGEERAKGNILERFSAQQFPDLHSELNLSSLELGDSALYFCASSVESMPYNEQFFGPGTRLTVL.

The rearrangement uses TRBV7-9 and TRBJ1-1; D is possibly TRBD1 (6 bases). The length of the CDR3 is 12 residues. V was trimmed by 3 bases and J by 8 bases, leaving 10 bases between them. Germline V lookup: CDR1 SEHNR, CDR2 FQNEAQ (reference sequence). The CDR3: CASSFSGAEAFF. The CDR3 DNA sequence: TGTGCCAGCAGCTTCTCGGGGGCCGAAGCTTTCTTT.